The 11 T cell receptor beta chains in this list originate from one sample, sequenced in a study of T cell responses to AZD1222 COVID-19 vaccine. Clones were read by immunoSEQ multiplex PCR, and TCRdb kept only the in-frame ones, dropping some. Of about 170,000 clones in the sample, 85% to 90% were seen once. The input for sequencing was peripheral blood, taken on day 0 of AZD1222 vaccination. The receptor set was obtained from an adult in good health.

This chain links TRBV5-8 with TRBJ1-2; D uncertain. V lost 4 bases and J 5 bases, leaving 15 bases between the germline ends. This CDR3 spans 14 amino acids. Per the germline V gene, CDR1 is SGHTS and CDR2 is YDEGEE. The CDR3 bases are TGTGCCAGCAGCCGGAAGACCCGGGCGTATGGCTACACCTTC. Encoded protein: CASSRKTRAYGYTF. Combining the CDR3 with reference TRBV5-8 and TRBJ1-2 gives the whole variable domain EAGVTQSPTHLIKTRGQQATLRCSPISGHTSVYWYQQALGLGLQFLLWYDEGEERNRGNFPPRFSGRQFPNYSSELNVNALELEDSALYLCASSRKTRAYGYTFGSGTRLTVV.

The chain uses TRBV5-1 and TRBJ2-5, with D possibly matching TRBD1 (5 bases). Per germline, CDR1 SGHRS and CDR2 YFSETQ. This CDR3 has 11 residues. Deletions cut 4 bases from V and 4 bases from J, with 5 bases between. DNA for the CDR3: TGCGCCAGCAGCCAGGGAGAGACCCAGTACTTC. Translating gives CASSQGETQYF.

The J gene is TRBJ2-2, the V gene TRBV7-8, with D possibly being TRBD1 (6 bases). Germline CDR1 is SGHVS and CDR2 is FQNEAQ. V lost 0 bases and J 4 bases, leaving 21 bases between the germline ends. This CDR3 spans 19 amino acids. This chain's CDR3 is CASSLARVQGQKLTGELFF. Written as DNA, the CDR3 is TGTGCCAGCAGCTTAGCGCGGGTGCAGGGGCAGAAACTCACCGGGGAGCTGTTTTTT. Full variable domain (missing parts from reference TRBV7-8 and TRBJ2-2): GAGVSQSPRYKVAKRGQDVALRCDPISGHVSLFWYQQALGQGPEFLTYFQNEAQLDKSGLPSDRFFAERPEGSVSTLKIQRTQQEDSAVYLCASSLARVQGQKLTGELFFGEGSRLTVL.

The rearrangement uses TRBV11-2 and TRBJ2-1; 11 positions agree with TRBD2. V shed 0 bases, J shed 10 bases, and the junction held 8 bases outside the gene matches. This CDR3 spans 16 amino acids. Germline CDR1 reads SGHAT; CDR2 reads FQNNGV. The CDR3 loop reads CASSLDLAGGRWEQFF. CDR3 nucleotides: TGTGCCAGCAGCTTAGATTTAGCGGGAGGGCGATGGGAGCAGTTCTTC.

This chain links TRBV5-1 with TRBJ2-3; D is unclear. The V end lost 3 bases, the J end lost 2 bases, and 13 bases lay between the germline ends. This CDR3 region has 15 residues. Germline V gene lookup returns CDR1 SGHRS and CDR2 YFSETQ. CDR3 in DNA: TGCGCCAGCAGCTCTTCATCCCCGAACACAGATACGCAGTATTTT. It yields the protein CASSSSSPNTDTQYF.

The J gene is TRBJ1-5, the V gene TRBV18; 8 bases map to TRBD1. Germline V lookup: CDR1 KGHSH, CDR2 LQKENI. V was pared by 4 bases and J by 6 bases, with 5 bases of the junction left unmatched. The CDR3 is made up of 14 amino acids. In nucleotides, the CDR3 is TGTGCCAGCTCACTAGGACAGGGAAGTCAGCCCCAGCATTTT. As protein: CASSLGQGSQPQHF.

As DNA, the CDR3 is TGTGCCAGCAGTGTTAACACTGAAGCTTTCTTT. It specifies CASSVNTEAFF. The gene calls are TRBV2 and TRBJ1-1; no firm D call. The V end lost 4 bases, the J end lost 2 bases, and 2 bases lay between the germline ends. Germline V gives CDR1 SNHLY, CDR2 FYNNEI. The CDR3 totals 11 residues. The full variable domain, in which reference TRBV2 and TRBJ1-1 provide the parts outside the CDR3, is EPEVTQTPSHQVTQMGQEVILRCVPISNHLYFYWYRQILGQKVEFLVSFYNNEISEKSEIFDDQFSVERPDGSNFTLKIRSTKLEDSAMYFCASSVNTEAFFGQGTRLTVV.

This clone was seen just once. The chain couples TRBV2 to TRBJ2-1; maybe TRBD1 (6 bases). The CDR3 loop spans 15 amino acids. Germline lookup yields CDR1 SNHLY and CDR2 FYNNEI. V was clipped by 5 bases and J by 3 bases, with 14 bases between them. CDR3 in amino acids: CASSQEQGNYNEQFF. The CDR3 DNA reads TGTGCCAGCAGTCAAGAACAGGGCAACTACAATGAGCAGTTCTTC. The variable domain in full, with the rest retrieved from reference TRBV2 and TRBJ2-1, is EPEVTQTPSHQVTQMGQEVILRCVPISNHLYFYWYRQILGQKVEFLVSFYNNEISEKSEIFDDQFSVERPDGSNFTLKIRSTKLEDSAMYFCASSQEQGNYNEQFFGPGTRLTVL.

The chain couples TRBV4-2 to TRBJ2-3; 10 bases are shared with TRBD2. CDR1 and CDR2 from the germline V gene are LGHNA and YNFKEQ. This CDR3 is built from 19 residues. The trim removed 4 bases at V and 3 bases at J, leaving 16 bases unmatched. The DNA for the CDR3 is TGTGCCAGCAGCCCGGCGGGTCAGGTCCAGCGGGGGGGAACAGATACGCAGTATTTT. It is translated as CASSPAGQVQRGGTDTQYF.

This clone has just one count. The V and J genes are TRBV24-1 and TRBJ2-3; 7 bases match TRBD2. V lost 9 bases and J lost 6; bases outside the gene matches: 11. This CDR3 is built from 14 residues. Germline CDR1 and CDR2: KGHDR and SFDVKD. The CDR3, as DNA: TGTGCCACCTCCATAGCGGGCGGGGCGGATACGCAGTATTTT. This sequence encodes CATSIAGGADTQYF.

This clone has more than one count but fewer than ten. The chain combines TRBV2 with TRBJ1-5; the D gene is possibly TRBD1 (6 bases). Germline V lookup: CDR1 SNHLY, CDR2 FYNNEI. The V and J ends lost 6 bases and 4 bases respectively, with 16 bases between them. The CDR3 is 15 residues long. This CDR3 reads CASRTDRSVNQPQHF. The CDR3 DNA reads as TGTGCCAGCAGGACCGACAGGAGTGTGAATCAGCCCCAGCATTTT.